These 16 T cell receptor beta chains share one sample of origin, sequenced in a study of shared clonotypes between healthy human individuals. Here immunoSEQ multiplex PCR was the method, and the copy in TCRdb shows in-frame clones only, minus some. The repertoire holds about 2 million clones, roughly 96% seen once, with more than 0.1% in the top ten. The material sequenced was naive CD4+ T cells sorted from blood. Subset specified: CD45RA+ positively selected. Receptors were obtained from a man aged 18 to 29 in good health.

This clone showed up just a few times. The chain uses TRBV30 and TRBJ2-7; D gene unclear. CDR3 length equals 17 residues. Per germline, CDR1 GTSNPN and CDR2 SVGIG (reference sequence). The V gene lost 3 bases and the J gene lost 5 bases, with 26 bases spanning the gap. In DNA, the CDR3 is TGTGCCTGGAGCCTTGGTCAAAAACAGCCGCTAAAGAACGAGCAGTACTTC. Its protein product is CAWSLGQKQPLKNEQYF.

A single count supports this clone. This sequence joins TRBV18 and TRBJ1-2; 10 positions match TRBD1. This CDR3 is 18 amino acids long. The V and J ends lost 2 bases and 3 bases, in that order; junction bases with no gene match: 12. The germline CDR1 and CDR2 sequences are KGHSH and LQKENI. CDR3 sequence: CASSPFIAGQGSDYGYTF. In DNA form, the CDR3 reads TGTGCCAGCTCACCATTCATTGCGGGACAGGGGAGTGACTATGGCTACACCTTC.

This chain connects TRBV10-3 to TRBJ2-4; D not resolved. V lost 0 bases and J lost 0, with 6 bases in between. Germline values: CDR1 ENHRY, CDR2 SYGVKD. The CDR3 is made up of 15 amino acids. Written as DNA, the CDR3 is TGTGCCATCAGTGAGTCAACCATAGCCAAAAACATTCAGTACTTC. Its protein product is CAISESTIAKNIQYF.

Details on this clone: This specimen includes other DNA sequences encoding the same CDR3. The chain recombines TRBV19 with TRBJ2-3, with 9 positions matching TRBD2. Germline CDR1 is LNHDA and CDR2 is SQIVND (reference sequence). The J segment lost 1 base and the V segment lost 9 bases, leaving 2 bases of the junction unmatched. This CDR3 is 13 amino acids long. CDR3 sequence: CASRTSGTDTQYF. In nucleotides, the CDR3 is TGTGCCAGCAGGACTAGCGGCACAGATACGCAGTATTTT.

V gene TRBV21-1 combines with J gene TRBJ2-7; no check of the table's D call, TRBD1, against the DNA was made. TRBV21-1 corresponds to a pseudogene. This CDR3 is built from 15 residues. In nucleotides, the CDR3 is TGTGCCAGCAGCAAAGACGAAGACAGCTCCTACGAGCAGTACTTC. The encoded protein is CASSKDEDSSYEQYF.

The genes are TRBV2 and TRBJ2-2; the match to TRBD1 covers 7 bases. Germline lookup yields CDR1 SNHLY and CDR2 FYNNEI. The junction had 6 bases not matched to a gene; V was cut back by 0 bases and J by 5 bases. This CDR3 comprises 16 residues. DNA of the CDR3: TGTGCCAGCAGTGAAGCGACAGGGAAGGTTACCGGGGAGCTGTTTTTT. Protein sequence: CASSEATGKVTGELFF.

Details on this clone: Germline and junction disagree at one end, which may indicate a read error. The chain carries TRBV7-7 and TRBJ2-1, with 7 bases aligning to TRBD1. CDR1 and CDR2 (germline): SSHAT, FNYEAQ (reference sequence). This CDR3 is built from 13 residues. The CDR3 bases are TGTGCTAGCAGCCCCGACAGGGCAAATGAGCAGTTCTTC. Translation: CASSPDRANEQFF. The whole variable domain, remainder taken from reference TRBV7-7 and TRBJ2-1, is GAGVSQSPRYKVTKRGQDVTLRCDPISSHATLYWYQQALGQGPEFLTYFNYEAQPDKSGLPSDRFSAERPEGSISTLTIQRTEQRDSAMYRCASSPDRANEQFFGPGTRLTVL.

J is TRBJ1-5 and V is TRBV5-1; TRBD1 might be the D (5 bases). The ends were cut back, 0 bases at V and 6 bases at J, with 13 bases in the middle. The CDR3 is made up of 15 amino acids. CDR1 is SGHRS, CDR2 YFSETQ, per germline. CDR3 DNA sequence: TGCGCCAGCAGCTTGGAGCCAGGGAGTGGTCAGCCCCAGCATTTT. Protein sequence: CASSLEPGSGQPQHF.

V and J are TRBV10-3 and TRBJ2-7; no definite D call. Trimming stripped 3 bases from V and 2 bases from J, with 8 bases between. This CDR3 has 13 amino acids. CDR1 is ENHRY, CDR2 SYGVKD, per germline. CDR3 DNA: TGTGCCATCAGTGATGGGGAAACCTACGAGCAGTACTTC. It encodes CAISDGETYEQYF.

The genes are TRBV27 and TRBJ2-7; D is possibly TRBD1 or TRBD2 (5 bases each). Germline-derived CDR1 and CDR2 are MNHEY and SMNVEV (reference sequence). The length of the CDR3 is 17 residues. With 6 bases removed from V and 0 bases from J, the gap between germline ends came to 21 bases. DNA for the CDR3: TGTGCCAGCAGCCCAGCCCTGGGGACGGCCTTCTCCTACGAGCAGTACTTC. Translation gives CASSPALGTAFSYEQYF.

This chain uses TRBV30 with TRBJ1-2; no firm D call. Trimming removed 0 bases from V and 8 bases from J, with 10 bases in between. CDR3 size: 12 residues. Germline CDR1 GTSNPN, CDR2 SVGIG (reference sequence). Here the CDR3 reads CAWSVATPGYTF. CDR3 nucleotides: TGTGCCTGGAGTGTAGCCACTCCCGGCTACACCTTC.

This chain joins TRBV2 and TRBJ1-5; D is unresolved. V lost 6 bases and J 6 bases, leaving 18 bases between the germline ends. The length of the CDR3 is 15 residues. Germline assignment: CDR1 SNHLY and CDR2 FYNNEI. The CDR3 region has the DNA TGTGCCAGCAGCCCCGGCCCTCACCCCGGTCAGCCCCAGCATTTT. As protein: CASSPGPHPGQPQHF.

CDR3 DNA sequence: TGCAGCGTTGGGGTAAGGGGCAGGGACACAGATACGCAGTATTTT. This encodes CSVGVRGRDTDTQYF. The chain has TRBV29-1 and TRBJ2-3; a weak D match, TRBD1 (5 bases). The CDR3 has 15 residues. Germline loops: CDR1 SQVTM, CDR2 ANQGSEA. Trimming removed 4 bases from V and 2 bases from J, with 16 bases in between.

The chain joins TRBV5-5 to TRBJ2-7; D is ambiguous. V shed 3 bases and J shed 3 bases, with 13 bases lying between them. The germline gives CDR1 SGHKS, CDR2 YYEKEE (reference sequence). This CDR3 has 14 residues. CDR3 coding DNA: TGTGCCAGCAGCTCTTTCGCAGCTAACTACGAGCAGTACTTC. It specifies CASSSFAANYEQYF.

In DNA form, the CDR3 reads TGTGCCAGCAGTTCCGGGACTAGTTACAATGAGCAGTTCTTC. This translates into CASSSGTSYNEQFF. The V call is TRBV27, the J call TRBJ2-1; TRBD2 aligns across 8 bases. This CDR3 spans 14 amino acids. Germline V CDR1 and CDR2: MNHEY, SMNVEV (reference sequence). After removal of 4 bases from V and 4 bases from J, the junction contained 3 bases not matched to a gene.

CDR3 region: CASSESLRLSTDTQYF. Written as DNA, the CDR3 is TGTGCCAGCAGTGAAAGTCTGCGGCTGAGCACAGATACGCAGTATTTT. The V gene is TRBV6-1, the J gene TRBJ2-3, with unresolved D. Germline CDR1 and CDR2: MNHNS and SASEGT. The CDR3 spans 16 residues. V lost 2 bases and J lost 0, with 12 bases in between.